Listed below are T cell receptor beta chains from one sample, sequenced in a study of CD8+ T cells in alopecia areata. The table came from immunoSEQ multiplex PCR; TCRdb's copy has only in-frame clones and leaves some out. The sample carries 160,000 or so clones, 45% to 55% recorded once. Specimen: CD8+ T cells sorted from blood, collected at week 0. The receptors here all came from a human donor with alopecia areata. CDR3s include the opening cysteine and the closing phenylalanine or tryptophan. A D gene is named only where the DNA matches it firmly. Clone size is stated in some rows and not others, as once, few, many or a class when expanded.

j_gene,len,abundance,v_gene,d_gene,CDR3nt,CDR3aa
TRBJ2-3,15,few,TRBV30,TRBD1,TGTGCCTGGAGTCCCGGGACAGGGGGCACAGATACGCAGTATTTT,CAWSPGTGGTDTQYF
TRBJ1-2,11,-,TRBV7-2,-,TGTTGTTCCGGGGAATACTATGGCTACACCTTC,CCSGEYYGYTF
TRBJ2-7,13,few,TRBV29-1,TRBD1,TGCAGCGTTGTTACGGACAGGGGGTACGAGCAGTACTTC,CSVVTDRGYEQYF
TRBJ1-2,12,-,TRBV29-1,TRBD1,TGCAGCGTTTCTACAGGGGACTATGGCTACACCTTC,CSVSTGDYGYTF
TRBJ2-2,12,many,TRBV27,-,TGTGCCAGCAGTGTCCAGTACGGGGAGCTGTTTTTT,CASSVQYGELFF
TRBJ2-2,14,-,TRBV4-3,-,TGCGCCAGCAGCCAAGATCGGTCGTCCGGGGAGCTGTTTTTT,CASSQDRSSGELFF
TRBJ1-6,16,-,TRBV25-1,-,TGTGCCAGCAGTGATGGCGGGCAGGTTTATAATTCACCCCTCCACTTT,CASSDGGQVYNSPLHF
TRBJ1-2,15,-,TRBV7-9,-,TGTGCCAGCAGCGCGTTGGAACGAGAGAAGTATGGCTACACCTTC,CASSALEREKYGYTF
TRBJ1-4,12,few,TRBV7-2,-,TGTGCCAGCAGCTCAATAAGTAGGGAACTGTTTTTT,CASSSISRELFF
TRBJ1-1,14,-,TRBV4-3,-,TGCGCCAGCAGCCAAGGTTCACCAAACACTGAAGCTTTCTTT,CASSQGSPNTEAFF
TRBJ2-3,12,-,TRBV30,-,TGTGCCTGGAGCGACCCGGGACCAATAAAGTATTTT,CAWSDPGPIKYF